These 28 T cell receptor beta chains were sequenced from one sample in a study of cytomegalovirus exposure and HLA in healthy donors. PCR employed 60 Vbeta and 13 Jbeta primers. Assay used: immunoSEQ multiplex PCR; TCRdb lists only in-frame clones, some missing. The table lists about 140,000 clones, less than 80% of them singletons. What was sequenced was PBMCs. The receptor source for this set is a female donor in good health and CMV-seropositive.

The chain couples TRBV5-6 to TRBJ2-7; TRBD2 matches 7 bases. Trimming removed 1 base from V and 2 bases from J; junction bases left unmatched: 9. The CDR3 runs 16 residues. Looked up from germline, CDR1 is SGHDT and CDR2 is YYEEEE. CDR3 coding DNA: TGTGCCAGCAGCTTGTATGGGGGAGGGGAGACCTACGAGCAGTACTTC. Residues: CASSLYGGGETYEQYF.

Worth noting for this clone: This CDR3 is also generated by other DNA sequences in the sample. The V call is TRBV19, the J call TRBJ1-5; no clear D. The germline gives CDR1 LNHDA, CDR2 SQIVND (reference sequence). Trimming shortened V by 2 bases and J by 2 bases, and 4 bases separated the two germline ends. The CDR3 has 13 amino acids. The CDR3 DNA sequence: TGTGCCAGTAGTATATCGGGCAATCAGCCCCAGCATTTT. Translation gives CASSISGNQPQHF. The whole variable domain, filled in from reference TRBV19 and TRBJ1-5, reads DGGITQSPKYLFRKEGQNVTLSCEQNLNHDAMYWYRQDPGQGLRLIYYSQIVNDFQKGDIAEGYSVSREKKESFPLTVTSAQKNPTAFYLCASSISGNQPQHFGDGTRLSIL.

The count of this clone is one. J is TRBJ2-6 and V is TRBV19; no reliable D call. This CDR3 comprises 14 residues. Deletions cut 7 bases from V and 2 bases from J, with 9 bases between. CDR1 and CDR2 (germline): LNHDA, SQIVND (reference sequence). CDR3 nucleotide sequence: TGTGCCAGTACCGACATAGCTGGGGCCAACGTCCTGACTTTC. This gives the protein CASTDIAGANVLTF.

This clone was picked up a small number of times. The DNA for the CDR3 is TGTGCCAGCAGCCTAATGAGCGGGGGCCCCAATGAGCAGTTCTTC. It codes for CASSLMSGGPNEQFF. The genes are TRBV7-3 and TRBJ2-1; 8 bases map to TRBD2. The CDR3 has 15 amino acids. Germline V lookup: CDR1 SGHTA, CDR2 FQGTGA. The junction had 9 bases not matched to a gene; V was cut back by 5 bases and J by 6 bases.

V and J are TRBV2 and TRBJ1-5; D gene uncertain. V was cut by 6 bases and J by 6 bases, with 12 bases left in between. CDR1 SNHLY and CDR2 FYNNEI come from the germline V gene. The CDR3 contains 13 residues. As DNA, the CDR3 is TGTGCCAGCAGGGGCAGCTCAGCTCAGCCCCAGCATTTT. Translating gives CASRGSSAQPQHF.

The CDR3 DNA sequence: TGTGCCAGCAGCCCAGGGACTAGCTCTACCGGGGAGCTGTTTTTT. This encodes CASSPGTSSTGELFF. This chain links TRBV7-9 with TRBJ2-2; 9 bases are a match to TRBD2. The germline V gene encodes CDR1 SEHNR and CDR2 FQNEAQ (reference sequence). The CDR3 has 15 amino acids. Trimming cost V 5 bases and J 5 bases; bases outside gene matches: 6.

This clone was seen only a few times. V and J are TRBV9 and TRBJ1-2, with D perhaps TRBD1 (6 bases). This CDR3 contains 13 residues. From germline, CDR1 is SGDLS and CDR2 YYNGEE. Trimming removed 4 bases at V and 5 bases at J, with 12 bases between. CDR3 sequence (DNA): TGTGCCAGCAGCCCCCAACAGGGTTATGGCTACACCTTC. This sequence encodes CASSPQQGYGYTF.

The chain carries TRBV5-1 and TRBJ2-7, with D possibly TRBD1 on 6 matching bases. Germline CDR1 and CDR2: SGHRS and YFSETQ. The germline V and J ends were trimmed by 4 bases and 5 bases, with 13 bases remaining between them. This CDR3 is built from 13 residues. CDR3 region: CASSTQGLDEQYF. CDR3 DNA sequence: TGCGCCAGCAGCACACAGGGCCTGGACGAGCAGTACTTC.

J is TRBJ2-7 and V is TRBV19; tentatively, D is TRBD1 (5 bases). This CDR3 spans 15 amino acids. Per the germline V gene, CDR1 is LNHDA and CDR2 is SQIVND (reference sequence). Between the trimmed V and J ends, which lost 3 bases and 0 bases, there was a span of 12 bases. CDR3 in DNA: TGTGCCAGTAGTATCTCCAGGGTTAGCTCCTACGAGCAGTACTTC. The encoded protein is CASSISRVSSYEQYF.

The chain links TRBV11-2 to TRBJ2-7, with TRBD2 matching 7 bases. The CDR3 totals 15 residues. CDR1 and CDR2 (germline): SGHAT, FQNNGV. V shed 3 bases and J 3 bases; nucleotides not matched to a gene: 8. The DNA for the CDR3 is TGTGCCAGCAGCTTGGGGGTGACTAGCCGCTACGAGCAGTACTTC. It translates to CASSLGVTSRYEQYF.

This clone has just one count. The rearrangement joins TRBV19 to TRBJ2-1, with 8 bases identical to TRBD2. Germline loops: CDR1 LNHDA, CDR2 SQIVND (reference sequence). CDR3 size: 16 residues. Germline trimming cut 4 bases from V and 2 bases from J; bases unmatched to any gene: 7. CDR3 sequence: CASSRERELAYNEQFF. The CDR3 DNA reads as TGTGCCAGTAGTAGGGAGCGGGAGTTAGCCTACAATGAGCAGTTCTTC.

The V call is TRBV2, the J call TRBJ2-1, with TRBD1 matching 7 bases. There are 15 residues in the CDR3. The trim removed 8 bases at V and 8 bases at J, leaving 15 bases unmatched. Germline loops: CDR1 SNHLY, CDR2 FYNNEI. CDR3 region: CASGYLSEGADEQFF. The CDR3 DNA follows: TGTGCCAGCGGTTATCTGAGCGAGGGGGCCGATGAGCAGTTCTTC.

This clone showed up just a few times. The chain is built from TRBV2 and TRBJ1-2; D gene uncertain. Germline values: CDR1 SNHLY, CDR2 FYNNEI. Trimming took off 0 bases at V and 4 bases at J, with 12 bases between the two ends. The CDR3 has 15 amino acids. CDR3 in amino acids: CASSEALQKPYGYTF. Written as DNA, the CDR3 is TGTGCCAGCAGTGAAGCGCTTCAGAAACCCTATGGCTACACCTTC.

This chain uses TRBV7-2 with TRBJ2-3; 9 bases agree with TRBD2. Unmatched junction bases numbered 10, after V lost 5 bases and J lost 4 bases. There are 16 residues in the CDR3. Germline CDR1 and CDR2: SGHTA and FQGNSA. The CDR3 here is CASSRHRTSVSDTQYF. Written as DNA, the CDR3 is TGTGCCAGCAGCCGCCATAGGACTAGCGTTTCAGATACGCAGTATTTT. The full variable domain, rest sourced from reference TRBV7-2 and TRBJ2-3, is GAGVSQSPSNKVTEKGKDVELRCDPISGHTALYWYRQSLGQGLEFLIYFQGNSAPDKSGLPSDRFSAERTGGSVSTLTIQRTQQEDSAVYLCASSRHRTSVSDTQYFGPGTRLTVL.

The CDR3 bases are TGTGCCAACCACGGGACAGGGGAGGCTAACTATGGCTACACCTTC. This translates into CANHGTGEANYGYTF. The genes are TRBV7-3 and TRBJ1-2, with 10 bases that match TRBD1. CDR1 and CDR2 (germline): SGHTA, FQGTGA. The CDR3 sequence is 15 residues long. Germline trimming cut 10 bases from V and 0 bases from J; bases unmatched to any gene: 8.

The J gene is TRBJ2-4, the V gene TRBV2, with D possibly matching TRBD1 (5 bases). Trimming took off 1 base at V and 6 bases at J, with 10 bases between the two ends. Germline V gene lookup returns CDR1 SNHLY and CDR2 FYNNEI. This CDR3 comprises 14 residues. The chain's CDR3 is CASSEGRVGNIQYF. CDR3 coding DNA: TGTGCCAGCAGTGAAGGCAGGGTGGGAAACATTCAGTACTTC. The variable domain in full, with the rest retrieved from reference TRBV2 and TRBJ2-4, is EPEVTQTPSHQVTQMGQEVILRCVPISNHLYFYWYRQILGQKVEFLVSFYNNEISEKSEIFDDQFSVERPDGSNFTLKIRSTKLEDSAMYFCASSEGRVGNIQYFGAGTRLSVL.

Comment on this clone: One end of the junction varies from germline; a read error may be responsible. The chain recombines TRBV10-3 with TRBJ2-3; TRBD2 matches at 7 bases. This CDR3 comprises 15 residues. The germline gives CDR1 ENHRY, CDR2 SYGVKD. The DNA for the CDR3 is TGTGCCATCAGTGAACCGACTAGCAGCAAAGATACGCAGTATTTT. It codes for CAISEPTSSKDTQYF.

This chain joins TRBV27 and TRBJ2-5; D remains ambiguous. The CDR3 contains 14 residues. Germline V gene data show CDR1 as MNHEY and CDR2 as SMNVEV (reference sequence). V was clipped by 2 bases and J by 11 bases, with 18 bases between them. Written as DNA, the CDR3 is TGTGCCAGCAGTTTAAACAGCAAACTTAAAGAGCAGTACTTC. This encodes CASSLNSKLKEQYF.

In this sample, this clone turned up a few times. This sequence joins TRBV11-2 and TRBJ2-5, with D maybe TRBD1 (6 bases). Trimming stripped 5 bases from V and 5 bases from J, with 12 bases between. The CDR3 spans 13 residues. The germline V gene has CDR1 SGHAT and CDR2 FQNNGV. CDR3 sequence (DNA): TGTGCCAGCAGCCCAGGGGTTCGCGAGACCCAGTACTTC. Its protein product is CASSPGVRETQYF.

This rearrangement joins TRBV5-1 to TRBJ1-1; no reliable D call. Germline loops: CDR1 SGHRS, CDR2 YFSETQ. The CDR3 extends over 14 amino acids. V lost 6 bases and J 1 base, leaving 13 bases between the germline ends. CDR3 in amino acids: CASTLYRGNTEAFF. The CDR3 DNA follows: TGCGCCAGCACCCTCTATCGTGGGAACACTGAAGCTTTCTTT.

This clone has just a few counts. The chain carries TRBV27 and TRBJ1-5; 8 nucleotides align to TRBD1. Germline lookup yields CDR1 MNHEY and CDR2 SMNVEV (reference sequence). This CDR3 spans 14 amino acids. V lost 5 bases and J lost 4; bases outside the gene matches: 4. CDR3 amino acids: CASSPGGRNQPQHF. The DNA for the CDR3 is TGTGCCAGCAGTCCAGGGGGCCGGAATCAGCCCCAGCATTTT.

The chain combines TRBV4-2 with TRBJ2-2, with 12 bases lining up with TRBD2. CDR1 and CDR2 from the germline V gene are LGHNA and YNFKEQ. Trimming cost V 2 bases and J 3 bases; bases outside gene matches: 4. The CDR3 consists of 17 residues. CDR3 nucleotide sequence: TGTGCCAGCAGCCAATGGACTAGCGGGACCTACACCGGGGAGCTGTTTTTT. This sequence encodes CASSQWTSGTYTGELFF.

The gene calls are TRBV19 and TRBJ2-7, with TRBD2 as a possible D gene (5 bases). The CDR3 is 16 amino acids. Trimming removed 4 bases from V and 3 bases from J, with 19 bases in between. CDR1 is LNHDA, CDR2 SQIVND, per germline (reference sequence). DNA of the CDR3: TGTGCCAGTAGTAGCGGGCGAGGAGACTATAACTACGAGCAGTACTTC. This codes for CASSSGRGDYNYEQYF.

This clone was counted a few times. The chain joins TRBV7-2 to TRBJ2-3; the D gene is possibly TRBD2 (5 bases). Germline CDR1 reads SGHTA; CDR2 reads FQGNSA. This CDR3 is built from 18 residues. With 3 bases removed from V and 2 bases from J, the gap between germline ends came to 21 bases. The CDR3 nucleotides read TGTGCCAGCAGCTTCGTGAGCGGAGATACTCCGACCACAGATACGCAGTATTTT. Translation gives CASSFVSGDTPTTDTQYF.

This chain joins TRBV6-5 and TRBJ2-2; D perhaps matches TRBD2 (6 bases). This CDR3 has 15 amino acids. V gave up 7 bases and J gave up 1 base, with 13 bases separating them. CDR1 is MNHEY and CDR2 is SVGAGI in the germline V gene. This chain's CDR3 is CASTPGGVNTGELFF. Written as DNA, the CDR3 is TGTGCCAGCACCCCTGGCGGGGTGAACACCGGGGAGCTGTTTTTT.

This chain connects TRBV6-1 to TRBJ2-7; the D gene is possibly TRBD1 (6 bases). CDR1 and CDR2 from the germline V gene are MNHNS and SASEGT. The CDR3 runs to 14 residues. V shed 10 bases and J shed 3 bases, with 19 bases lying between them. The CDR3 is CANSPGQGYYEQYF. DNA for the CDR3: TGTGCCAACTCACCGGGGCAGGGGTACTACGAGCAGTACTTC.

This chain joins TRBV12-1 and TRBJ1-5; TRBD1, the D gene given by the table, was not confirmed from the DNA. TRBV12-1 is noted as a pseudogene. The CDR3 loop spans 14 amino acids. CDR3 region: CASSSGQFNQPQHF. CDR3 coding DNA: TGTGCCAGCAGCTCAGGACAGTTCAATCAGCCCCAGCATTTT.

The CDR3 protein is CASSPRSDVGTGELFF. DNA for the CDR3: TGTGCCAGCTCACCGCGGTCCGACGTTGGAACCGGGGAGCTGTTTTTT. The chain is built from TRBV18 and TRBJ2-2; D unresolved. The CDR3 extends over 16 amino acids. Looked up from germline, CDR1 is KGHSH and CDR2 is LQKENI. Trimming cost V 3 bases and J 5 bases, with 16 bases left between them.